This T cell receptor beta chain appears in the sequencing data of a study of blood T cells in healthy people across ages. The extraction recovered at least 5.5 micrograms of total RNA per sample. This CDR3 region has 14 residues. Trimming left V 3 bases short and J 4 bases short, with 15 bases between. CDR1 is DFQATT, CDR2 SNEGSKA, per germline (reference sequence). A second PCR, run for about 7 to 11 cycles, used a sample-barcoded 5' primer plus a J-beta primer mix. Carrying 12 random nucleotides, a template-switch adaptor labeled each individual cDNA molecule. In TCRdb, the 5' RACE reads were re-called with MiXCR into one record per CDR3 protein. The sample records about 1,400,000 distinct CDR3 sequences, 42% being singletons.

The sample consisted of blood. This chain joins TRBV20-1 and TRBJ1-1; weak D call: TRBD1 (6 bases). This receptor was obtained from a woman aged 18-29 years in good health. CDR3 region: CSASEGGVGTEAFF. The DNA for the CDR3 is TGCAGTGCTAGCGAGGGGGGCGTTGGCACTGAAGCTTTCTTT.